This TCR beta chain was obtained from a study of blood T cell repertoires in COVID-19. As for the study in general: Acute and convalescent COVID-19 specimens originated in the United States, Italy and Spain. PBMCs, B-cell-depleted T cells, or T cells were the source of the cDNA or gDNA that made up the material.

Germline V gene data show CDR1 as MDHEN and CDR2 as SYDVKM. CDR3 length equals 14 residues. The V gene lost 5 bases and the J gene lost 4 bases, with 15 bases spanning the gap. This clone was detected once. Original processing methods: The authors estimated nucleated cell counts from reference gene primer amplification. The protocol was immunoSEQ multiplex PCR, while the TCRdb copy is restricted to in-frame clones and leaves out a portion. V and J calls and clone size are those listed in that table; D and trimming were worked out from the DNA. The sample carries tens of thousands of clones, 75% to 95% recorded once.

The sequence was obtained from a man between 45 and 60 years old with active COVID-19. Source material: peripheral blood. The gene calls are TRBV28 and TRBJ2-7; D is perhaps TRBD2 (6 bases). CDR3 in DNA: TGTGCCAGCAGTCCTGGGTCGGAGGGATACGAGCAGTACTTC. This codes for CASSPGSEGYEQYF.